The clone carrying this T cell receptor (beta chain) was observed a handful of times. Its cognate antigen is unknown. The authors ran a second PCR of roughly 6 to 12 cycles using a sample-barcoded 5' primer and a J-beta primer mix. TCRdb fed the 5' RACE reads into MiXCR, producing one record per CDR3 protein. The sample holds 500,000 to 650,000 distinct CDR3 sequences, about 28% seen once. Per germline, CDR1 MNHEY and CDR2 SMNVEV (reference sequence). This CDR3 spans 14 amino acids. Deletions cut 5 bases from V and 2 bases from J, with 11 bases between. This entry is derived from a study of blood T cells in healthy people across ages. Study-level findings and limits: Among T cells, TCR beta diversity per million cells dropped roughly linearly as age rose.

This same sample was also part of a study on T cells of mothers and their children. As that study records: Using approximately 1.5 ug per 15 ul, all extracted RNA underwent cDNA synthesis. Over 9 million TCR beta CDR3 reads were obtained from each mother, and around 2.8 million from each child.

The sample comprised blood. The clonotype comes from a boy younger than 10 in good health. The J gene is TRBJ2-3, the V gene TRBV27, with D unresolved. CDR3 DNA: TGTGCCAGCAGTCACGGACGCACCACAGATACGCAGTATTTT. Protein: CASSHGRTTDTQYF.